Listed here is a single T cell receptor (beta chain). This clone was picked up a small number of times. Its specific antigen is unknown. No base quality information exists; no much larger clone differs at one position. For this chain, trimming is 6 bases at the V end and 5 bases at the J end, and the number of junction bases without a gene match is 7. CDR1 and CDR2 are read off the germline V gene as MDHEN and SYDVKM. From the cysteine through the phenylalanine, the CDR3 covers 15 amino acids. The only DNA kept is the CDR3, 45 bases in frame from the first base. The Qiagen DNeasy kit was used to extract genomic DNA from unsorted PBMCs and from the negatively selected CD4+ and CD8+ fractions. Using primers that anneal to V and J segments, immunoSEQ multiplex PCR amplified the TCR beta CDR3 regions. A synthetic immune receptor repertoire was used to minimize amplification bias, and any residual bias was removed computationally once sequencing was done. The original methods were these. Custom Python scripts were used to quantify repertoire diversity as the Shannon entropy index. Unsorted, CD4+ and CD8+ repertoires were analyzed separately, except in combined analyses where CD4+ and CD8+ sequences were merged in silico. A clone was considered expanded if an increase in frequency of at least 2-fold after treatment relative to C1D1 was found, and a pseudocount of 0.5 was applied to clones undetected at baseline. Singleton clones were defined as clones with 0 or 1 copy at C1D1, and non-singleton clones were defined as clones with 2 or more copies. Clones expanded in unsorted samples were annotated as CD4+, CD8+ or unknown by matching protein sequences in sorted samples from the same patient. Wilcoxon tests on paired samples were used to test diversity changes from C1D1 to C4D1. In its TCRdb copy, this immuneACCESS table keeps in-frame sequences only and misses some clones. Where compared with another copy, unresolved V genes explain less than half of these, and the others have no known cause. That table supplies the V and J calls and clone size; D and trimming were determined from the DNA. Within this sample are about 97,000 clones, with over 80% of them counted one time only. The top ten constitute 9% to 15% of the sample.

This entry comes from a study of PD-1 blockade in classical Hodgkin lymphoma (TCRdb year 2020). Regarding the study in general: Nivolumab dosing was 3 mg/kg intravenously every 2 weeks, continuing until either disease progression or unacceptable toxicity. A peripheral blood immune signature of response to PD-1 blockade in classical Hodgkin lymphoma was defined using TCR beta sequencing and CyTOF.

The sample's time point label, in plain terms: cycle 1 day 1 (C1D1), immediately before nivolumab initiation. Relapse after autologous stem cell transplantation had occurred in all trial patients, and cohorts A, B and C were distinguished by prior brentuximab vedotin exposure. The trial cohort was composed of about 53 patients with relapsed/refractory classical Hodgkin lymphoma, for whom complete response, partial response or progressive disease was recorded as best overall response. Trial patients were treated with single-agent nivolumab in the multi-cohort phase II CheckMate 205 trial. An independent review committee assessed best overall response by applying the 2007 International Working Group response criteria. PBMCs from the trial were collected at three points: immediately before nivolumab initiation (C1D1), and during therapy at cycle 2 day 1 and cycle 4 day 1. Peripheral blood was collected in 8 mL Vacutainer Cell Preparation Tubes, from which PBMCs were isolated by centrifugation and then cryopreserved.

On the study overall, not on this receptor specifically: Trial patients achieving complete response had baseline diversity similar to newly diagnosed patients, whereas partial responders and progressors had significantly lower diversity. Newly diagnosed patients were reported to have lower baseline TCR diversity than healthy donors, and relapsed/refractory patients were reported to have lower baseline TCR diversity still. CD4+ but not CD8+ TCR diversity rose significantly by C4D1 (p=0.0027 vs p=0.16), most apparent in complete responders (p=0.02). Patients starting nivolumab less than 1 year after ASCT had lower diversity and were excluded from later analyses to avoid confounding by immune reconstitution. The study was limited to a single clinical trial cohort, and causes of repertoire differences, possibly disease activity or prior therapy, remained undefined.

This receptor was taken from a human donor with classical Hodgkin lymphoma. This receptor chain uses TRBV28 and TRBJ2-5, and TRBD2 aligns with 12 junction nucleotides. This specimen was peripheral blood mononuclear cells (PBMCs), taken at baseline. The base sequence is TGTGCCAGCAGGCCACTAGCGGGAGGTGGGGAGACCCAGTACTTC. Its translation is CASRPLAGGGETQYF.